The 18 T cell receptor beta chains below all came from one sample that was sequenced in a study of shared T cell receptors in the human thymus. TCRdb's table, derived via immunoSEQ multiplex PCR, lists solely in-frame clones and lacks some. Of under 850,000 clones in the sample, around nine tenths were seen once. In addition, the sample was reused for a study of human thymus T cells.

Material: thymocytes. These receptors came from a boy in the first two years of life with a congenital heart defect.

The V gene is TRBV11-2, the J gene TRBJ2-7, with 10 bases lining up with TRBD2. Germline assignment: CDR1 SGHAT and CDR2 FQNNGV. V shed 1 base, J shed 0 bases, and the junction held 12 bases outside the gene matches. This CDR3 has 19 amino acids. CDR3 nucleotide sequence: TGTGCCAGCAGCTTAGGGAGGACTAGCGGCCTTACCCCCTCCTACGAGCAGTACTTC. This encodes CASSLGRTSGLTPSYEQYF.

This clone occurred once. The V and J genes are TRBV2 and TRBJ2-7; TRBD1 agrees at 10 bases. The CDR3 covers 16 residues. V was clipped by 4 bases and J by 2 bases; unmatched bases: 8. Germline-derived CDR1 and CDR2 are SNHLY and FYNNEI. The CDR3 DNA reads as TGTGCCAGCAGTGTATCGGGACAGGGGCCCCCCTACGAGCAGTACTTC. This encodes CASSVSGQGPPYEQYF. Combining the CDR3 with reference TRBV2 and TRBJ2-7 gives the whole variable domain EPEVTQTPSHQVTQMGQEVILRCVPISNHLYFYWYRQILGQKVEFLVSFYNNEISEKSEIFDDQFSVERPDGSNFTLKIRSTKLEDSAMYFCASSVSGQGPPYEQYFGPGTRLTVT.

This clone was detected once. This chain connects TRBV19 to TRBJ2-7; 13 nucleotides match TRBD2. J lost 2 bases, V lost 4 bases, and 5 bases had no gene match. CDR3 size: 16 residues. Germline V CDR1 and CDR2: LNHDA, SQIVND (reference sequence). CDR3 loop: CASSTRTSGGAYEQYF. Here the CDR3 DNA reads TGTGCCAGTAGTACCCGGACTAGCGGGGGCGCCTACGAGCAGTACTTC.

This clone was observed once. V usage is TRBV28 and J usage is TRBJ2-3; D is perhaps TRBD2 (6 bases). Trimming left V 2 bases short and J 0 bases short, with 15 bases between. Germline assignment: CDR1 MDHEN and CDR2 SYDVKM. There are 17 residues in the CDR3. The DNA of the CDR3 is TGTGCCAGCAGTTTACGCCACCGGGAGAAGAGCACAGATACGCAGTATTTT. Translated, it gives CASSLRHREKSTDTQYF.

This chain joins TRBV9 and TRBJ2-1; possible D gene TRBD2, 6 bases. Trimming took off 0 bases at V and 6 bases at J, with 16 bases between the two ends. The CDR3 totals 16 residues. Per germline, CDR1 SGDLS and CDR2 YYNGEE. The CDR3 DNA reads TGTGCCAGCAGCGTAGAAGACCGGGACTTAACCAATGAGCAGTTCTTC. This gives the protein CASSVEDRDLTNEQFF.

The chain uses TRBV6-6 and TRBJ1-5; D might be TRBD1 (5 bases). V was trimmed by 3 bases and J by 5 bases, leaving 8 bases between them. Germline values: CDR1 MNHNY, CDR2 SVGAGI (reference sequence). CDR3 size: 13 residues. In DNA form, the CDR3 reads TGTGCCAGCAGTTATCGGGGGGATCAGCCCCAGCATTTT. This codes for CASSYRGDQPQHF.

The rearrangement uses TRBV28 and TRBJ1-5, with 8 bases that match TRBD1. V gave up 1 base and J gave up 5 bases; unmatched junction bases: 10. Germline V gives CDR1 MDHEN, CDR2 SYDVKM. CDR3 size: 17 residues. CDR3 DNA: TGTGCCAGCAGTTTATCCCGTCCACAGGGGGGGTATCAGCCCCAGCATTTT. Its protein product is CASSLSRPQGGYQPQHF.

The rearrangement joins TRBV5-1 to TRBJ2-7, with 11 bases identical to TRBD2. There are 16 residues in the CDR3. Trimming at V came to 1 base and at J to 3 bases, leaving 6 bases not matched to a gene. Germline values: CDR1 SGHRS, CDR2 YFSETQ. CDR3 coding DNA: TGCGCCAGCAGCTTGAGGGGGACTAGCGGTTACTACGAGCAGTACTTC. Protein sequence: CASSLRGTSGYYEQYF.

The rearrangement uses TRBV5-5 and TRBJ2-7; D not resolved. The CDR3 is 16 residues long. The germline V and J ends were trimmed by 7 bases and 0 bases, with 20 bases remaining between them. From germline, CDR1 is SGHKS and CDR2 YYEKEE (reference sequence). This CDR3 reads CASGPSELHHSYEQYF. CDR3 DNA sequence: TGTGCCAGCGGTCCATCCGAACTACACCACTCCTACGAGCAGTACTTC.

V and J are TRBV27 and TRBJ2-7; 12 bases line up with TRBD2. The V gene end was trimmed by 6 bases and the J gene end by 4 bases; junction bases not matched to a gene: 22. The CDR3 length is 20 residues. From germline, CDR1 is MNHEY and CDR2 SMNVEV (reference sequence). The CDR3 region has the DNA TGTGCCAGCAGCCCTTTGGGGGGGCTAGCGGGAGGGCCGAGAGGTTACGAGCAGTACTTC. Amino acid sequence: CASSPLGGLAGGPRGYEQYF.

A single count supports this clone. V and J are TRBV7-2 and TRBJ1-2; TRBD1 aligns across 10 bases. V was clipped by 5 bases and J by 3 bases; unmatched bases: 6. The CDR3 has 15 residues. Per germline, CDR1 SGHTA and CDR2 FQGNSA. CDR3 amino acids: CASSPPGQGYYGYTF. The CDR3 region has the DNA TGTGCCAGCAGCCCCCCGGGACAGGGGTACTATGGCTACACCTTC.

The chain couples TRBV5-3 to TRBJ2-7, with D maybe TRBD1 (5 bases). TRBV5-3 is assigned to the ORF class and has an uncertain function. V lost 7 bases and J lost 3, with 14 bases in between. The CDR3 loop spans 13 amino acids. CDR3 nucleotides: TGTGCCAGAGATCGAGGACATATCTACGAGCAGTACTTC. As protein: CARDRGHIYEQYF.

V is TRBV12-5 and J is TRBJ1-5; 8 bases align to TRBD1. This CDR3 region has 17 residues. With 0 bases clipped from V and 7 bases from J, the junction kept 11 bases outside the gene matches. Germline CDR1 is LGHNT and CDR2 is FRNRAP. The CDR3, as DNA: TGTGCTAGTGGTTTGGTGGGGACAGGACCGCCCCCCCAGCCCCAGCATTTT. Translating it yields CASGLVGTGPPPQPQHF.

Comment on this clone: Other DNA sequences in this specimen translate into the identical CDR3. J is TRBJ2-7 and V is TRBV4-1; 8 bases line up with TRBD2. V was clipped by 1 base and J by 3 bases; unmatched bases: 8. Germline CDR1 and CDR2: MGHRA and YSYEKL. The CDR3 has 16 residues. The CDR3 is CASSQGASGRSYEQYF. DNA of the CDR3: TGCGCCAGCAGCCAAGGGGCAAGCGGGAGAAGCTACGAGCAGTACTTC.

This chain connects TRBV18 to TRBJ2-7; TRBD1 is a possible D gene (6 bases). V gave up 3 bases and J gave up 5 bases, with 8 bases separating them. CDR1 and CDR2 from the germline V gene are KGHSH and LQKENI. The CDR3 has 12 amino acids. The CDR3 DNA follows: TGTGCCAGCTCACCCGGACAGCACGAGCAGTACTTC. This sequence encodes CASSPGQHEQYF.

J is TRBJ2-5 and V is TRBV7-2; TRBD2 matches 8 bases. Germline assignment: CDR1 SGHTA and CDR2 FQGNSA. V shed 1 base, J shed 5 bases, and the junction held 9 bases outside the gene matches. The CDR3 covers 16 residues. As DNA, the CDR3 is TGTGCCAGCAGCTTAGTCATCAGCGGGAGAGGGGAGACCCAGTACTTC. As protein: CASSLVISGRGETQYF.

The sample holds one count of this clone. This rearrangement joins TRBV19 to TRBJ2-7; 9 positions agree with TRBD1. V dropped 3 bases and J dropped 2; count of bases not matched to a gene: 8. This CDR3 has 16 amino acids. Looked up from germline, CDR1 is LNHDA and CDR2 is SQIVND (reference sequence). The CDR3 DNA reads TGTGCCAGTAGTATTAATGGGGACAGGGTGGCCTACGAGCAGTACTTC. Its protein product is CASSINGDRVAYEQYF. Full variable domain (rest looked up from reference TRBV19 and TRBJ2-7): DGGITQSPKYLFRKEGQNVTLSCEQNLNHDAMYWYRQDPGQGLRLIYYSQIVNDFQKGDIAEGYSVSREKKESFPLTVTSAQKNPTAFYLCASSINGDRVAYEQYFGPGTRLTVT.

This clone was observed a handful of times. The junction does not match germline at one end; this may be a read error. This chain connects TRBV27 to TRBJ1-2; D is ambiguous. From germline, CDR1 is MNHEY and CDR2 SMNVEV (reference sequence). This CDR3 is built from 14 residues. Here the CDR3 DNA reads TGTGCCAGCAGTTTTCGGGGAACTAATTATGGCTACACCTTC. Translation gives CASSFRGTNYGYTF.